This TCR beta chain is from a study of blood T cell repertoires in COVID-19. Overall study: Acute and convalescent COVID-19 samples came from the United States, Italy and Spain.

Per the original data handling: Reference gene primers were amplified, and this amplification served to estimate nucleated cell counts. Produced via immunoSEQ multiplex PCR; TCRdb's table is partial and in-frame only. V and J calls plus clone size are reproduced from that table; the DNA served to infer D and trimming. The sample yields about 360,000 clones, more than 85% seen once. V lost 8 bases and J 1 base, leaving 10 bases between the germline ends. The germline gives CDR1 SNHLY, CDR2 FYNNEI. The CDR3 has 13 amino acids. This sequence originates from a human donor in a cohort sampled during active COVID-19. Sequenced sample: peripheral blood. V and J are TRBV2 and TRBJ2-3; TRBD2 might be the D (6 bases). CDR3 protein: CASSGGGTDTQYF. The CDR3 region has the DNA TGTGCCAGCTCCGGCGGGGGCACAGATACGCAGTATTTT.